The 27 T cell receptor beta chains given below trace back to one sample, sequenced in a study of tumor-infiltrating lymphocytes in primary liver carcinoma. With around 500 ng total RNA as template and a constant-region primer, TCR beta cDNA was made. It was through three nested multiplex PCR rounds of slightly modified ARM-PCR that TCR beta libraries arose. A C-beta reverse primer and TRBV1-TRBV30 forward primers served in each of the first two PCR rounds, at 10 cycles apiece. TCRdb re-called the multiplex PCR reads with MiXCR, one entry per CDR3 protein. Of 150,000 to 200,000 distinct CDR3 sequences in the sample, around four fifths were seen once. Bulk tissue was left unsorted, and RNA and DNA were co-extracted from 20-30 mg of it. The sequencing input was tumor tissue from primary liver carcinoma. These receptors originate from a middle-aged man with primary liver carcinoma and hepatitis B virus infection.

About this clonotype: Germline is not matched at one junction end, which may reflect a read error. The chain links TRBV12-3 or TRBV12-4 to TRBJ2-1; 8 positions agree with TRBD1. CDR3 length: 16 residues. This chain's CDR3 is CATRQGWAGDSNEHFF. The CDR3 bases are TGTGCCACCAGACAGGGGTGGGCAGGAGATTCTAATGAGCACTTCTTC.

This chain joins TRBV29-1 and TRBJ2-5; D might be TRBD2 (6 bases). The CDR3 is 14 amino acids. V was clipped by 8 bases and J by 2 bases, with 18 bases between them. Germline CDR1 SQVTM, CDR2 ANQGSEA. CDR3 sequence (DNA): TGCAGCTGCCGCGTCGTGGCGGGGCAAGAGACCCAGTACTTC. This gives the protein CSCRVVAGQETQYF. The full variable domain, in which reference TRBV29-1 and TRBJ2-5 provide the parts outside the CDR3, is SAVISQKPSRDICQRGTSLTIQCQVDSQVTMMFWYRQQPGQSLTLIATANQGSEATYESGFVIDKFPISRPNLTFSTLTVSNMSPEDSSIYLCSCRVVAGQETQYFGPGTRLLVL.

Of note for this clonotype: Compared with germline, one end of the junction differs, possibly owing to a read error. This rearrangement joins TRBV4-2 to TRBJ2-1; TRBD2 aligns across 7 bases. Germline V gene sequence: CDR1 LGHNA, CDR2 YNFKEQ. The length of the CDR3 is 16 residues. The CDR3 loop reads CTSSQLSGLPYNEQFF. The CDR3 nucleotides are TGTACCAGCAGCCAACTTAGCGGGCTCCCCTACAATGAGCAGTTCTTC.

Concerning this clonotype itself: In this CDR3 the conserved last residue, phenylalanine or tryptophan, is missing, so a read error is likely. The rearrangement links TRBV14 to TRBJ2-3, with TRBD2 identical over 16 bases. The CDR3 consists of 18 residues. Germline CDR1 reads SGHDN; CDR2 reads FVKESK. J lost 5 bases, V lost 7 bases, and 12 bases had no gene match. Written as DNA, the CDR3 is TGTGCCAGCACCCCTGGGACTAGCGGGAGGGCTTGGAGAGATACGCAGTATCTT. This encodes CASTPGTSGRAWRDTQYL.

The chain combines TRBV29-1 with TRBJ2-3, with D possibly being TRBD2 (7 bases). This CDR3 is 13 amino acids long. CDR1 and CDR2 (germline): SQVTM, ANQGSEA. With 6 bases removed from V and 6 bases from J, the gap between germline ends came to 16 bases. CDR3: CSVGGALGDTQYF. The CDR3, as DNA: TGCAGCGTGGGGGGGGCATTGGGGGATACGCAGTATTTT.

Comments on this clonotype: The CDR3 does not end in the conserved phenylalanine or tryptophan, so this is likely a read error. The gene calls are TRBV6-2 or TRBV6-3 and TRBJ1-2; D gene unclear. Trimming left V 6 bases short and J 4 bases short, with 9 bases between. Germline V gene sequence: CDR1 MNHEY, CDR2 SVGEGT. CDR3 length: 12 amino acids. CDR3 sequence (DNA): TGTGCCAGCAGCCCAATAGCCTATGGCTACACCTAC. It translates to CASSPIAYGYTY.

As to this clonotype: At one end, the junction sequence differs from germline, possibly due to a read error. The chain is built from TRBV6-6 and TRBJ2-1; TRBD2 aligns across 7 bases. Germline V CDR1 and CDR2: MNHNY, SVGAGI (reference sequence). The CDR3 consists of 14 residues. CDR3 bases: TGTGTCAGCCGGACTAGTGGGAGTTCAAATGAGCAGTTCTTC. This encodes CVSRTSGSSNEQFF.

This clonotype turned up a few times. Compared with germline, one end of the junction differs, possibly owing to a read error. V and J are TRBV5-4 and TRBJ2-2; D possibly corresponds to TRBD1 (6 bases). CDR1 and CDR2 (germline): SGHNT, YYREEE (reference sequence). There are 12 residues in the CDR3. The CDR3 coding sequence is TGTGCCAGCAGTGGGGACACCAGGGAGCTGTTTTTC. Translated: CASSGDTRELFF. The variable domain in full, completed from reference TRBV5-4 and TRBJ2-2, reads ETGVTQSPTHLIKTRGQQVTLRCSSQSGHNTVSWYQQALGQGPQFIFQYYREEENGRGNFPPRFSGLQFPNYSSELNVNALELDDSALYLCASSGDTRELFFGEGSRLTVL.

The chain has TRBV30 and TRBJ1-6; possible D gene TRBD1, 6 bases. The CDR3 sequence is 14 residues long. Germline V gene sequence: CDR1 GTSNPN, CDR2 SVGIG (reference sequence). The germline V and J ends were trimmed by 3 bases and 12 bases, with 18 bases remaining between them. The CDR3 DNA reads as TGTGCCTGGAGCGTGACAGGCTGGGATTTACCCCTCCACTTT. Its translation: CAWSVTGWDLPLHF.

V usage is TRBV4-2 and J usage is TRBJ2-1; no definite D call. This CDR3 is 15 amino acids long. CDR1 and CDR2 (germline): LGHNA, YNFKEQ. V lost 1 base, J lost 8 bases, and 15 bases lay in between. The DNA of the CDR3 is TGTGCCAGCAGCCAAGGAGGCAGGAGTGGCGATGAGCAGTTCTTC. Translation gives CASSQGGRSGDEQFF.

Regarding this clonotype: Germline is not matched at one junction end, which may reflect a read error. V usage is TRBV4-3 and J usage is TRBJ1-5; TRBD1 aligns across 9 bases. In germline, CDR1 is LGHNA, CDR2 YSLEER. This CDR3 comprises 17 residues. CDR3 nucleotide sequence: TGCGTCAGCAGCCAAACTACACAGGGGGCCGGCAATCAGCCCCAGCACTTT. Protein product: CVSSQTTQGAGNQPQHF.

Concerning this clonotype: The CDR3 ends on some other residue instead of the conserved phenylalanine or tryptophan, so this is likely a read error. No DNA is shown, since the ends of the CDR3 on it are uncertain; the CDR3 is the one TCRdb lists. CDR3: CASTEREGRSWETQYS. This chain joins TRBV6-9 and TRBJ2-5; the table calls TRBD2, which could not be checked here. The CDR3 region is 16 residues in length, termini included. CDR1 and CDR2 from the germline V gene are MNHGY and SVAAGI.

This clonotype was observed once. J is TRBJ2-3 and V is TRBV11-2, with D maybe TRBD1 (5 bases). CDR3 length: 11 residues. Between the trimmed V and J ends, which lost 5 bases and 9 bases, there was a span of 9 bases. Germline loops: CDR1 SGHAT, CDR2 FQNNGV. The CDR3 nucleotides read TGTGCCAGCAGCACAGGATGGACGCAGTATTTT. This codes for CASSTGWTQYF. The full variable domain, in which reference TRBV11-2 and TRBJ2-3 provide the parts outside the CDR3, is EAGVAQSPRYKIIEKRQSVAFWCNPISGHATLYWYQQILGQGPKLLIQFQNNGVVDDSQLPKDRFSAERLKGVDSTLKIQPAKLEDSAVYLCASSTGWTQYFGPGTRLTVL.

This clonotype was counted once. The chain carries TRBV28 and TRBJ1-4; 8 bases are a match to TRBD1. This CDR3 contains 17 residues. CDR1 is MDHEN, CDR2 SYDVKM, per germline. V shed 5 bases and J 0 bases; nucleotides not matched to a gene: 8. CDR3 DNA sequence: TGTGCCAGCAGTGGTCGGGACAGGAATGCAACTAATGAAAAACTGTTTTTT. Translation gives CASSGRDRNATNEKLFF. Supplemented by reference TRBV28 and TRBJ1-4, the full variable domain reads DVKVTQSSRYLVKRTGEKVFLECVQDMDHENMFWYRQDPGLGLRLIYFSYDVKMKEKGDIPEGYSVSREKKERFSLILESASTNQTSMYLCASSGRDRNATNEKLFFGSGTQLSVL.

This clonotype was counted many times. The rearrangement uses TRBV6-5 and TRBJ1-2; TRBD1 matches 9 bases. J gave up 13 bases and V 5 bases, and 20 bases lay outside the gene matches. CDR1 and CDR2 from the germline V gene are MNHEY and SVGAGI. This CDR3 region has 16 residues. CDR3 residues: CASSRKPGQGVLACTF. The CDR3, as DNA: TGTGCCAGCAGTCGCAAACCGGGACAGGGTGTTTTGGCCTGCACCTTC.

This clonotype showed up just a few times. The junction departs from germline at one end; a sequencing error may be responsible. The V gene is TRBV12-3 or TRBV12-4, the J gene TRBJ1-1, with D uncertain. There are 18 residues in the CDR3. The CDR3 spells CAGSPDSPAQWMNTEAFF. The CDR3, as DNA: TGTGCCGGCAGCCCTGACTCACCAGCCCAGTGGATGAACACCGAAGCTTTCTTT.

The chain has TRBV4-1 and TRBJ2-5; TRBD2 might be the D (7 bases). The germline V gene encodes CDR1 MGHRA and CDR2 YSYEKL. This CDR3 spans 16 amino acids. The V gene lost 7 bases and the J gene lost 2 bases, with 20 bases spanning the gap. CDR3 in DNA: TGCGCCAGCAAACTTGAGGGGGGGCTGCGTCAAGAGACCCAGTACTTC. It is translated as CASKLEGGLRQETQYF.

In this sample, this clonotype turned up a few times. This rearrangement joins TRBV12-3 or TRBV12-4 to TRBJ2-1; TRBD1 might be the D (8 bases). The CDR3 length is 16 residues. In DNA, the CDR3 is TGTGTCACTAGACAGGGGTGGGCGGGAGATTCTAATGAGCAGTTCTTC. Translating it yields CVTRQGWAGDSNEQFF.

Concerning this clonotype: A read error is likely, as this CDR3 ends without the conserved phenylalanine or tryptophan. No DNA is shown, since the ends of the CDR3 on it are uncertain; the CDR3 is the one TCRdb lists. This chain joins TRBV29-1 and TRBJ2-7; the table's D call of TRBD1 was not tested on the DNA. The CDR3 totals 13 residues, both ends included. Germline loops: CDR1 SQVTM, CDR2 ANQGSEA. CDR3 loop: CSVLQVTGYEQWL.

On this clonotype: Since no conserved phenylalanine or tryptophan closes the CDR3, a read error is the likely cause. The J gene is TRBJ2-7, the V gene TRBV10-3; D unresolved. CDR1 ENHRY and CDR2 SYGVKD come from the germline V gene. V shed 11 bases and J shed 2 bases, with 16 bases lying between them. The CDR3 spans 13 residues. CDR3 in DNA: TGTGCCTCCCAAACACGTTCCCCCTACGAGCAGTACCTC. Residues: CASQTRSPYEQYL.

About this clonotype: This clone may be a read error of a much larger clone one base away. The CDR3, as DNA: TGCGCCAGCAACTCGGGACTAGCGATCACCTTCCTAAATGAGCAGTTCTTC. Protein product: CASNSGLAITFLNEQFF. The V call is TRBV5-1, the J call TRBJ2-1; TRBD2 agrees at 10 bases. Germline V lookup: CDR1 SGHRS, CDR2 YFSETQ. The CDR3 is 17 amino acids. V trimming: 6 bases; J trimming: 7 bases; junction bases outside the gene matches: 16.

Details on this clonotype: With a much larger clone just one base away, this may be a read error. J is TRBJ2-2 and V is TRBV5-1; D is ambiguous. Germline V gene sequence: CDR1 SGHRS, CDR2 YFSETQ. The CDR3 loop spans 14 amino acids. V was shortened by 6 bases and J by 2 bases, with 11 bases between the two germline ends. Written as DNA, the CDR3 is TGCGCCAGCAAGGTGGGCAGTAACACCGGGGAGCTGTTTTTT. Translation gives CASKVGSNTGELFF.

The chain joins TRBV12-3 or TRBV12-4 to TRBJ2-1, with D hard to call. The DNA end is more similar to TRBJ2-7, so the J call may be wrong. The CDR3 has 14 residues. The CDR3 loop is CASSFSTAYNEQYF. The CDR3 DNA reads as TGTGCCAGCAGTTTCAGTACAGCCTACAATGAGCAGTACTTC.

The count of this clonotype is one. The chain links TRBV11-2 to TRBJ1-2; D possibly corresponds to TRBD1 (5 bases). The germline CDR1 and CDR2 sequences are SGHAT and FQNNGV. Trimming removed 0 bases from V and 13 bases from J, with 24 bases in between. This CDR3 region has 16 residues. CDR3 protein: CASSLDSVAYSRDCTF. The CDR3 bases are TGTGCCAGCAGCTTAGATTCGGTAGCCTATTCTCGGGACTGCACCTTC.

This chain joins TRBV5-6 and TRBJ2-5; a weak D match, TRBD2 (5 bases). This CDR3 is built from 13 residues. The germline CDR1 and CDR2 sequences are SGHDT and YYEEEE. V was clipped by 6 bases and J by 1 base, with 10 bases between them. This CDR3 reads CASIWRAQETQYF. In DNA, the CDR3 is TGTGCCAGCATATGGCGGGCCCAAGAGACCCAGTACTTC.

As for this clonotype: At one boundary the junction diverges from the germline segment, which might be a read error. The rearrangement links TRBV5-6 to TRBJ1-2, with a tentative D call TRBD1 (5 bases). The germline gives CDR1 SGHDT, CDR2 YYEEEE. The CDR3 contains 16 residues. The CDR3 spells CSSSHNYRDPNYGYTF. CDR3 DNA sequence: TGCTCCAGCAGCCACAATTACCGGGACCCTAATTATGGCTACACCTTC. The full variable domain, in which reference TRBV5-6 and TRBJ1-2 provide the parts outside the CDR3, is DAGVTQSPTHLIKTRGQQVTLRCSPKSGHDTVSWYQQALGQGPQFIFQYYEEEERQRGNFPDRFSGHQFPNYSSELNVNALLLGDSALYLCSSSHNYRDPNYGYTFGSGTRLTVV.

A remark on this clonotype: At one boundary the junction diverges from the germline segment, which might be a read error. The chain links TRBV6-4 to TRBJ2-2; 9 bases map to TRBD1. CDR1 is MRHNA and CDR2 is SNTAGT in the germline V gene. CDR3 length: 14 amino acids. The CDR3 sequence: CVSSDAQGAGELFF. As DNA, the CDR3 is TGTGTCAGCAGTGACGCACAGGGGGCCGGGGAGTTGTTTTTT.